This T cell receptor beta chain was found in a study of T cell responses to AZD1222 COVID-19 vaccine. Findings of the study overall: Possibly, clonal diversity was underestimated; donors were largely white British and included more females. When two AZD1222 doses had been given, Spike-specific TCR breadth and depth rose.

Germline CDR1 and CDR2: LNHDA and SQIVND (reference sequence). Trimming took 7 bases from V and 4 from J, leaving 11 bases between them. The CDR3 is made up of 13 amino acids. Sequencing was performed with immunoSEQ multiplex PCR; in TCRdb, only in-frame clones are kept and a portion is missing. This sample has 100,000 to 150,000 clones, with 89% found just once. A remark on this clone: Its antigen is not identified.

The clonotype was recovered from an adult in good health. The starting material was peripheral blood, obtained on day 0 of AZD1222 vaccination. This chain uses TRBV19 with TRBJ2-1; D not certain. CDR3 nucleotides: TGTGCCAGTAAACAACAGTTATACAATGAGCAGTTCTTC. Protein: CASKQQLYNEQFF.